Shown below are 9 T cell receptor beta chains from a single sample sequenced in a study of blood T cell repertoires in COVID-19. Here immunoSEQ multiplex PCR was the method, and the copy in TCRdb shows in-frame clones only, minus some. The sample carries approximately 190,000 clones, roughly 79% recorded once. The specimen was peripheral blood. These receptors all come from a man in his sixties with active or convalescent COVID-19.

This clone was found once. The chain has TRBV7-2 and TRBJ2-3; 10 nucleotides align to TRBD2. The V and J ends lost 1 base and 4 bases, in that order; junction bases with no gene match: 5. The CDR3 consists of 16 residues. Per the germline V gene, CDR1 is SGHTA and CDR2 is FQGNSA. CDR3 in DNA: TGTGCCAGCAGCTTAGTAGGCCTAGCGGGAGCAGATACGCAGTATTTT. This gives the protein CASSLVGLAGADTQYF.

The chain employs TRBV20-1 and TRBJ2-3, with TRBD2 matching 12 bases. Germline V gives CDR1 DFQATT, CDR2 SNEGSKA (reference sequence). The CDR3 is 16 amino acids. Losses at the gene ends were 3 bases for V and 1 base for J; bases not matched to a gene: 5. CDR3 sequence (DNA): TGCAGTGCTAGTCCCAGACTAGCGGGAGGCACAGATACGCAGTATTTT. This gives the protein CSASPRLAGGTDTQYF.

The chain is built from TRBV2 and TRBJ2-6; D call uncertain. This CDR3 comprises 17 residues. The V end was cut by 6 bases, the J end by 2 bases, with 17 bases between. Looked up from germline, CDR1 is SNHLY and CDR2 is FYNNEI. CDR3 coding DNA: TGTGCCAGCAGGGATAAATGGGTGGAGACTGGGGCCAACGTCCTGACTTTC. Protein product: CASRDKWVETGANVLTF. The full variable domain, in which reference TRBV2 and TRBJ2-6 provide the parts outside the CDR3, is EPEVTQTPSHQVTQMGQEVILRCVPISNHLYFYWYRQILGQKVEFLVSFYNNEISEKSEIFDDQFSVERPDGSNFTLKIRSTKLEDSAMYFCASRDKWVETGANVLTFGAGSRLTVL.

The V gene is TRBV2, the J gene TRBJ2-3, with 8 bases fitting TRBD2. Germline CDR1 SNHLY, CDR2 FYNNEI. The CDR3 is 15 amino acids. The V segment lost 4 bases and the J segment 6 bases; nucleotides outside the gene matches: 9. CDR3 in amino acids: CASSASGLESDTQYF. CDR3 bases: TGTGCCAGCAGTGCCTCGGGACTAGAAAGCGATACGCAGTATTTT.

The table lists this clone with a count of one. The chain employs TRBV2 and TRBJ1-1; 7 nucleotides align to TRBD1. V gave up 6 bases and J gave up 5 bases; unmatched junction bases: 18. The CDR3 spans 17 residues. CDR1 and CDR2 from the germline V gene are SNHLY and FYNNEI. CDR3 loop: CASSEIVIGQEWTEAFF. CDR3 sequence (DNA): TGTGCCAGCAGCGAGATCGTAATTGGACAGGAATGGACTGAAGCTTTCTTT.

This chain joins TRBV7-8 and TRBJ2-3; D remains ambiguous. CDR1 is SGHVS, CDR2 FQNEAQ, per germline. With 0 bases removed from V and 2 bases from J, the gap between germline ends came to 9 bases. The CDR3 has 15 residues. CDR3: CASSLAVRPTDTQYF. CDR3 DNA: TGTGCCAGCAGCTTAGCGGTCAGGCCCACAGATACGCAGTATTTT.

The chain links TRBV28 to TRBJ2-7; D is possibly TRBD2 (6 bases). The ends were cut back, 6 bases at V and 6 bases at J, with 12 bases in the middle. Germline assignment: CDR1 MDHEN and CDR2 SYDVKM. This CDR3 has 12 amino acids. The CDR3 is CASREGSIEQYF. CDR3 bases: TGTGCCAGCAGGGAGGGCTCAATCGAGCAGTACTTC.

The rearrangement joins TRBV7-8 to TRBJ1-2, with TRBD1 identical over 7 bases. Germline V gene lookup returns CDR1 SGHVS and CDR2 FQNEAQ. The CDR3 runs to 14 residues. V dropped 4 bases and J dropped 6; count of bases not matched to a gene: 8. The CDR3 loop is CASSSIGQVNGYTF. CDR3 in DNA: TGTGCCAGCAGCTCGATTGGACAGGTTAATGGCTACACCTTC.

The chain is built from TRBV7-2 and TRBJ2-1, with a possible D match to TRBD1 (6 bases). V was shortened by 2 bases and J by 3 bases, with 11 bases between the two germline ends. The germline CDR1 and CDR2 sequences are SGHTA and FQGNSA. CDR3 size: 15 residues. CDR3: CASSLRDTYYNEQFF. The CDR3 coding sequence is TGTGCCAGCAGCTTAAGGGACACCTACTACAATGAGCAGTTCTTC.